These 18 T cell receptor beta chains share one sample of origin, sequenced in a study of blood T cell repertoires in COVID-19. TCRdb's table, derived via immunoSEQ multiplex PCR, lists solely in-frame clones and lacks some. Of some 220,000 clones in the sample, nearly 85% were seen once. Material for sequencing was peripheral blood. These TCRs come from a woman aged 30 to 39 with COVID-19, enrolled during active disease.

The rearrangement links TRBV7-9 to TRBJ1-2; D remains ambiguous. V was cut by 1 base and J by 4 bases, with 10 bases left in between. In germline, CDR1 is SEHNR, CDR2 FQNEAQ (reference sequence). The CDR3 has 14 amino acids. The CDR3 DNA is TGTGCCAGCAGCTTAGACCTCGAGATCTATGGCTACACCTTC. Translated, it gives CASSLDLEIYGYTF.

With regard to this clone: The sample carries other DNA sequences with the same CDR3. This chain uses TRBV27 with TRBJ2-1; possible D gene TRBD1, 6 bases. The germline V and J ends were trimmed by 3 bases and 7 bases, with 7 bases remaining between them. This CDR3 is built from 12 residues. The germline V gene encodes CDR1 MNHEY and CDR2 SMNVEV (reference sequence). The CDR3 DNA reads as TGTGCCAGCAGTTTTAGGGGGAATGAGCAGTTCTTC. Amino acids: CASSFRGNEQFF.

The gene calls are TRBV12-5 and TRBJ1-2; a possible D gene is TRBD1 (5 bases). This CDR3 comprises 12 residues. CDR1 and CDR2 (germline): LGHNT, FRNRAP. V gave up 9 bases and J gave up 4 bases, with 12 bases separating them. In DNA, the CDR3 is TGTGCTAGCCACAGGCCCCTCTATGGCTACACCTTC. This translates into CASHRPLYGYTF.

The chain recombines TRBV6-1 with TRBJ2-6, with D perhaps matching TRBD1 (5 bases). Looked up from germline, CDR1 is MNHNS and CDR2 is SASEGT. V was clipped by 3 bases and J by 4 bases, with 10 bases between them. This CDR3 spans 15 amino acids. The CDR3 sequence: CASSDTGDGANVLTF. The CDR3 DNA follows: TGTGCCAGCAGTGATACAGGAGACGGGGCCAACGTCCTGACTTTC.

The rearrangement joins TRBV15 to TRBJ2-7, with 8 bases that match TRBD2. The CDR3 consists of 15 residues. CDR1 is LNHNV and CDR2 is YYDKDF in the germline V gene (reference sequence). J was trimmed by 6 bases and V by 0 bases; bases with no gene match: 7. The CDR3 nucleotides read TGTGCCACCAGCAGAGAAGCGGGAGCTTCTGGCGAGCAGTACTTC. This encodes CATSREAGASGEQYF.

This clone has a single count. The chain carries TRBV12-3 or TRBV12-4 and TRBJ2-1; D call uncertain. The CDR3 runs 12 residues. V lost 3 bases to trimming and J lost 7 bases, with 7 bases between them. In DNA form, the CDR3 reads TGTGCCAGCAGTTTGGGCCTTAATGAGCAGTTCTTC. This sequence encodes CASSLGLNEQFF.

The chain is built from TRBV28 and TRBJ2-2; D is undetermined. The germline V and J ends were trimmed by 6 bases and 7 bases, with 9 bases remaining between them. This CDR3 region has 12 residues. Germline V lookup: CDR1 MDHEN, CDR2 SYDVKM. CDR3 coding DNA: TGTGCCAGCAGACTCCTGAGCGGGGAGCTGTTTTTT. It translates to CASRLLSGELFF.

The genes are TRBV19 and TRBJ1-5; D is possibly TRBD1 (5 bases). V lost 1 base and J 0 bases, leaving 10 bases between the germline ends. The CDR3 has 16 residues. The V gene's germline CDR1 is LNHDA and CDR2 SQIVND (reference sequence). The CDR3 is CASSIVRQTSNQPQHF. DNA of the CDR3: TGTGCCAGTAGTATAGTCAGACAGACTAGCAATCAGCCCCAGCATTTT.

Ten or more counts support this clone. This same CDR3 is encoded by further DNA sequences in the sample. The chain recombines TRBV3-1 (or the pseudogene TRBV3-2) with TRBJ2-7, with TRBD2 identical over 11 bases. The CDR3 consists of 14 residues. Germline CDR1 is LGHDT and CDR2 is YNNKEL (reference sequence). With 1 base clipped from V and 4 bases from J, the junction kept 0 bases outside the gene matches. The CDR3 here is CASSQGLAGYEQYF. The CDR3 DNA reads TGTGCCAGCAGCCAAGGACTAGCGGGGTACGAGCAGTACTTC.

This clone turned up a few times. The chain carries TRBV29-1 and TRBJ2-7; D perhaps matches TRBD1 (6 bases). The germline V gene has CDR1 SQVTM and CDR2 ANQGSEA. Trimming stripped 3 bases from V and 6 bases from J, with 9 bases between. The CDR3 is 11 amino acids. This CDR3 reads CSVDGGAEQYF. The CDR3 nucleotides read TGCAGCGTTGATGGGGGCGCCGAGCAGTACTTC.

The rearrangement joins TRBV27 to TRBJ1-2; possible D gene TRBD1, 5 bases. The length of the CDR3 is 16 residues. The V end was cut by 6 bases, the J end by 4 bases, with 21 bases between. Germline V gene lookup returns CDR1 MNHEY and CDR2 SMNVEV (reference sequence). Here the CDR3 reads CASSLDPGGEVYGYTF. The DNA of the CDR3 is TGTGCCAGCAGCTTAGACCCCGGGGGAGAGGTCTATGGCTACACCTTC.

This clone was detected only a few times. V is TRBV23-1 and J is TRBJ1-6; a possible D gene is TRBD1 (6 bases). TRBV23-1 carries the ORF label, with uncertain function. The CDR3 spans 15 residues. V dropped 3 bases and J dropped 8 bases, with 14 bases sitting between them. The DNA of the CDR3 is TGCGCCAGCAGTCACGAGGGGGTTCCTTATTCACCCCTCCACTTT. This sequence encodes CASSHEGVPYSPLHF.

The chain couples TRBV4-3 to TRBJ2-7, with 11 bases that match TRBD2. Germline assignment: CDR1 LGHNA and CDR2 YSLEER. Unmatched junction bases numbered 6, after V lost 2 bases and J lost 6 bases. The CDR3 extends over 15 amino acids. CDR3 region: CASSQLAGGPSEQYF. The CDR3, as DNA: TGCGCCAGCAGCCAATTAGCGGGAGGGCCCAGCGAGCAGTACTTC.

This clone was picked up one time. The chain recombines TRBV6-2 or TRBV6-3 with TRBJ1-2; D remains ambiguous. Looked up from germline, CDR1 is MNHEY and CDR2 is SVGEGT. There are 14 residues in the CDR3. V shed 1 base and J shed 6 bases, with 12 bases lying between them. The CDR3 region is CASSYYRVGDGYTF. CDR3 bases: TGTGCCAGCAGTTACTACCGGGTCGGGGATGGCTACACCTTC.

This clone was counted a few times. The rearrangement joins TRBV2 to TRBJ1-1; 7 positions match TRBD1. J lost 11 bases, V lost 10 bases, and 7 bases had no gene match. Germline values: CDR1 SNHLY, CDR2 FYNNEI. The CDR3 length is 10 residues. CDR3 residues: CAIGRQGAFF. The CDR3 nucleotides read TGTGCCATCGGGAGACAGGGTGCTTTCTTT.

Concerning this clone: Other DNA sequences in the sample encode the same CDR3. The chain combines TRBV6-2 or TRBV6-3 with TRBJ2-3; the D gene is possibly TRBD2 (6 bases). The V end was cut by 5 bases, the J end by 4 bases, with 10 bases between. Germline CDR1 MNHEY, CDR2 SVGEGT. The CDR3 is made up of 13 amino acids. Here the CDR3 DNA reads TGTGCCAGCAGTCTAGCGTTGGCAGATACGCAGTATTTT. Protein sequence: CASSLALADTQYF.

This chain links TRBV7-2 with TRBJ2-3; D may be TRBD2 (5 bases). The CDR3 runs to 14 residues. V was trimmed by 5 bases and J by 8 bases, leaving 17 bases between them. The V gene's germline CDR1 is SGHTA and CDR2 FQGNSA. The CDR3 loop is CASSTRVWGSTQYF. The CDR3 DNA reads as TGTGCCAGCAGCACTAGGGTCTGGGGATCTACGCAGTATTTT.

This chain links TRBV19 with TRBJ1-4; D gene unclear. This CDR3 spans 14 amino acids. V was shortened by 5 bases and J by 1 base, with 8 bases between the two germline ends. In germline, CDR1 is LNHDA, CDR2 SQIVND (reference sequence). The CDR3: CASSPTLTNEKLFF. The CDR3, as DNA: TGTGCCAGTAGTCCGACACTAACTAATGAAAAACTGTTTTTT.